These T cell receptor beta chains were read from a single sample in a study of cytomegalovirus exposure and HLA in healthy donors. Only in-frame clones appear in the TCRdb table, and some are missing; sequencing was by immunoSEQ multiplex PCR. This table holds some 150,000 clones, 80% found once. The sample comprised PBMCs. These TCRs come from a male donor in good health and CMV-seronegative. CDR3s include the opening cysteine and the closing phenylalanine or tryptophan. Fields, in order: D gene, V gene, J gene, clone size, CDR3 protein, CDR3 DNA. The D gene is left open where the match is weak. Only part of the rows carry a size: once, few, many, or a class if the clone is expanded.

d_call: NA
v_call: TRBV7-2
j_call: TRBJ2-2
clone_size: NA
cdr3_aa: CASSLGAGRGELFF
cdr3_nt: TGTGCCAGCAGCTTAGGGGCAGGGAGGGGGGAGCTGTTTTTT

d_call: TRBD1
v_call: TRBV19
j_call: TRBJ1-5
clone_size: NA
cdr3_aa: CASSIAWDRAPDQPQHF
cdr3_nt: TGTGCCAGTAGTATAGCATGGGACAGGGCGCCTGATCAGCCCCAGCATTTT

d_call: NA
v_call: TRBV18
j_call: TRBJ2-7
clone_size: NA
cdr3_aa: CASSPASGPYEQYF
cdr3_nt: TGTGCCAGCTCACCAGCCAGTGGCCCCTACGAGCAGTACTTC

d_call: TRBD2
v_call: TRBV29-1
j_call: TRBJ2-1
clone_size: few
cdr3_aa: CSGMAGRGGNNEQFF
cdr3_nt: TGCAGTGGTATGGCGGGCCGGGGGGGCAACAATGAGCAGTTCTTC

d_call: NA
v_call: TRBV25-1
j_call: TRBJ2-7
clone_size: NA
cdr3_aa: CASSDPNSHEQYF
cdr3_nt: TGTGCCAGCAGTGACCCCAACTCCCACGAGCAGTACTTC

d_call: NA
v_call: TRBV6-1
j_call: TRBJ1-5
clone_size: NA
cdr3_aa: CASRSVNQPQHF
cdr3_nt: TGTGCCAGCCGGTCCGTAAATCAGCCCCAGCATTTT

d_call: NA
v_call: TRBV21-1
j_call: TRBJ2-2
clone_size: NA
cdr3_aa: CASSKAPSGSLAGELFF
cdr3_nt: TGTGCCAGCAGCAAAGCGCCGTCAGGGTCGCTAGCCGGGGAGCTGTTTTTT

d_call: NA
v_call: TRBV13
j_call: TRBJ1-1
clone_size: NA
cdr3_aa: CASSGHRALNTEAFF
cdr3_nt: TGTGCCAGCAGCGGACACAGGGCGCTGAACACTGAAGCTTTCTTT

d_call: TRBD2
v_call: TRBV6-1
j_call: TRBJ2-3
clone_size: NA
cdr3_aa: CASSELAGGPYTQYF
cdr3_nt: TGTGCCAGCAGTGAGCTAGCGGGGGGGCCGTATACGCAGTATTTT

d_call: NA
v_call: TRBV19
j_call: TRBJ2-7
clone_size: NA
cdr3_aa: CASSIAASGSLVYEQYF
cdr3_nt: TGTGCCAGTAGTATTGCCGCGTCGGGTAGTCTAGTCTACGAGCAGTACTTC

d_call: NA
v_call: TRBV19
j_call: TRBJ1-2
clone_size: NA
cdr3_aa: CASSPRSEYGYTF
cdr3_nt: TGTGCCAGTAGTCCACGATCGGAGTATGGCTACACCTTC

d_call: NA
v_call: TRBV4-3
j_call: TRBJ1-4
clone_size: NA
cdr3_aa: CASSLEGHGEKLFF
cdr3_nt: TGCGCCAGCAGCCTAGAGGGGCATGGTGAAAAACTGTTTTTT

d_call: TRBD1
v_call: TRBV7-9
j_call: TRBJ1-6
clone_size: few
cdr3_aa: CASSLTGQGRSPLHF
cdr3_nt: TGTGCCAGCAGCTTAACGGGACAGGGGAGGTCACCCCTCCACTTT

d_call: NA
v_call: TRBV28
j_call: TRBJ2-2
clone_size: NA
cdr3_aa: CASSTPGAGTGELFF
cdr3_nt: TGTGCCAGCAGTACCCCAGGGGCAGGGACCGGGGAGCTGTTTTTT

d_call: TRBD2
v_call: TRBV4-3
j_call: TRBJ2-3
clone_size: once
cdr3_aa: CASSTRTSVTDTQYF
cdr3_nt: TGCGCCAGCAGCACTCGGACTAGCGTCACAGATACGCAGTATTTT